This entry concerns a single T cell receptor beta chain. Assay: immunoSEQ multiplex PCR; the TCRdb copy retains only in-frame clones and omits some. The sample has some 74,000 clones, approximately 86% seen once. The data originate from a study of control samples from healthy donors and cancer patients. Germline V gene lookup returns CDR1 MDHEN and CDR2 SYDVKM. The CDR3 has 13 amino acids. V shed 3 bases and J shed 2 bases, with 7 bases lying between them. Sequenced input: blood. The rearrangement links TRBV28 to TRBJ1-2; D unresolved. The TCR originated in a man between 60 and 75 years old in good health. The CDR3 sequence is CASSLRGNYGYTF. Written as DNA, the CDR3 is TGTGCCAGCAGTTTGCGCGGGAACTATGGCTACACCTTC.